Below are 28 T cell receptor beta chains sequenced from a single sample in a study of T cell clusters in autoimmune cytopenias. TRB was amplified by touch-down multiplex PCR, primer pools A and B combined. TCRdb processed the multiplex PCR reads again and assigns one entry to each CDR3 protein, with no DNA. The table lists around 7,000 distinct CDR3 sequences, with around 33% in the top ten. Each sample's input was around 250 ng genomic DNA, some 38,000 genome equivalents. These data were also reused for a study on T cell repertoires in aging, cancer and after chemotherapy.

Sequenced material: peripheral blood. Source of these receptors: a human donor in good health.

The chain combines TRBV6-2 or TRBV6-3 with TRBJ2-2; TCRdb designates TRBD1, a call that cannot be tested without DNA. The CDR3 length is 15 residues. Per germline, CDR1 MNHEY and CDR2 SVGEGT. CDR3 in amino acids: CASSYLRGGTGELFF.

The V call is TRBV6-2 or TRBV6-3, the J call TRBJ2-7; TCRdb proposes TRBD1, but this gene call is untestable without DNA. Germline V lookup: CDR1 MNHEY, CDR2 SVGEGT. This CDR3 is 12 amino acids long. CDR3 residues: CASSPGTLAQYF.

This clonotype shows up as medium-sized by frequency. V and J are TRBV30 and TRBJ2-1. This CDR3 comprises 12 residues. The germline CDR1 and CDR2 sequences are GTSNPN and SVGIG (reference sequence). The CDR3: CAWRPFTNEQFF.

The CDR3 loop is CASSLLWSNQPQHF. J is TRBJ1-5 and V is TRBV5-6. This CDR3 region has 14 residues. From germline, CDR1 is SGHDT and CDR2 YYEEEE.

The chain employs TRBV29-1 and TRBJ2-2; the TRBD2 assignment by TCRdb is unverifiable without DNA. The CDR3 totals 14 residues. Per the germline V gene, CDR1 is SQVTM and CDR2 is ANQGSEA. The CDR3 loop reads CSVDGGADTGELFF.

This chain links TRBV11-2 with TRBJ1-1. The CDR3 is 14 residues long. Germline V gene data show CDR1 as SGHAT and CDR2 as FQNNGV. Here the CDR3 reads CASSFSGVRTEAFF.

The V and J genes are TRBV20-1 and TRBJ2-5; checking the TCRdb D call of TRBD1 is not possible without DNA. Germline V gene lookup returns CDR1 DFQATT and CDR2 SNEGSKA (reference sequence). This CDR3 is 12 amino acids long. The CDR3 loop reads CSAPTGGETQYF.

The chain combines TRBV27 with TRBJ2-2. The CDR3 length is 12 residues. The germline V gene has CDR1 MNHEY and CDR2 SMNVEV (reference sequence). The CDR3 sequence is CASSFNSGELFF.

This clonotype ranks as medium-sized in terms of frequency. The chain has TRBV27 and TRBJ2-3; TCRdb returns TRBD1, unconfirmable since there is no DNA. CDR1 and CDR2 from the germline V gene are MNHEY and SMNVEV (reference sequence). The length of the CDR3 is 15 residues. This CDR3 is CASTPRQGPTDTQYF.

The rearrangement joins TRBV29-1 to TRBJ1-1; TCRdb's D gene call, TRBD1, goes unchecked for lack of DNA. The CDR3 extends over 15 amino acids. Germline values: CDR1 SQVTM, CDR2 ANQGSEA. The chain's CDR3 is CSVVGGTHGNTEAFF.

This clonotype ranks as medium-sized (0.01 to 0.1%) in terms of frequency. This rearrangement joins TRBV11-1 to TRBJ2-3. The CDR3 is 16 residues long. Germline V CDR1 and CDR2: SGHAT, FQDESV (reference sequence). The CDR3 loop reads CASSLGKGSKWDTQYF.

The V and J genes are TRBV13 and TRBJ1-1; the TRBD1 assignment by TCRdb is unverifiable without DNA. Germline CDR1 PRHDT, CDR2 FYEKMQ (reference sequence). The CDR3 is 17 residues long. The CDR3 sequence: CASRPGGVLWIDTEAFF. Using reference TRBV13 and TRBJ1-1 for the parts outside the CDR3, the full variable domain is AAGVIQSPRHLIKEKRETATLKCYPIPRHDTVYWYQQGPGQDPQFLISFYEKMQSDKGSIPDRFSAQQFSDYHSELNMSSLELGDSALYFCASRPGGVLWIDTEAFFGQGTRLTVV.

V is TRBV7-9 and J is TRBJ2-5; the D gene TCRdb calls, TRBD2, cannot be checked with no DNA. Germline CDR1 SEHNR, CDR2 FQNEAQ (reference sequence). The CDR3 extends over 14 amino acids. CDR3 residues: CASSFGTSGETQYF.

Its frequency marks this clonotype as medium-sized. V and J are TRBV29-1 and TRBJ2-7; the D call from TCRdb, TRBD1, cannot be confirmed without DNA. Germline assignment: CDR1 SQVTM and CDR2 ANQGSEA. This CDR3 is 14 amino acids long. The chain's CDR3 is CSVESTPGTYEQYF.

This clonotype is called medium-sized based on its frequency. The chain combines TRBV19 with TRBJ2-3; TCRdb indicates TRBD1, and absent DNA this call remains unverified. The length of the CDR3 is 14 residues. Per germline, CDR1 LNHDA and CDR2 SQIVND (reference sequence). The CDR3 protein is CASTMGVGTDTQYF.

The chain uses TRBV10-3 and TRBJ2-7; lacking DNA, the TRBD1 call made by TCRdb goes unchecked. The CDR3 has 14 amino acids. Germline V gene data show CDR1 as ENHRY and CDR2 as SYGVKD. The CDR3 is CASRMGDPSYEQYF.

The rearrangement joins TRBV28 to TRBJ2-7; TCRdb calls TRBD2, which cannot be checked without DNA. Per germline, CDR1 MDHEN and CDR2 SYDVKM. The CDR3 spans 14 residues. CDR3: CASSYWTALYEQYF. The whole variable domain, remainder taken from reference TRBV28 and TRBJ2-7, is DVKVTQSSRYLVKRTGEKVFLECVQDMDHENMFWYRQDPGLGLRLIYFSYDVKMKEKGDIPEGYSVSREKKERFSLILESASTNQTSMYLCASSYWTALYEQYFGPGTRLTVT.

The chain has TRBV6-1 and TRBJ1-6. Germline values: CDR1 MNHNS, CDR2 SASEGT. This CDR3 contains 12 residues. Here the CDR3 reads CATNRFPAPLHF.

By frequency, this clonotype registers medium-sized (0.01 to 0.1%). The V gene is TRBV5-5, the J gene TRBJ1-4; checking the TCRdb D call of TRBD1 is not possible without DNA. The CDR3 is 12 residues long. The germline CDR1 and CDR2 sequences are SGHKS and YYEKEE (reference sequence). The CDR3: CASSFTGALLFF.

The chain links TRBV19 to TRBJ2-3. CDR3 length: 15 residues. CDR1 and CDR2 from the germline V gene are LNHDA and SQIVND (reference sequence). CDR3 amino acids: CASSRSSIYTDTQYF.

This clonotype is called medium-sized based on its frequency. The J gene is TRBJ2-5, the V gene TRBV19; TCRdb names TRBD1, which stays unverified in the absence of DNA. Germline CDR1 and CDR2: LNHDA and SQIVND (reference sequence). The CDR3 extends over 14 amino acids. The CDR3 protein is CASTPDRGRETQYF.

CDR3 in amino acids: CASSEKRASGFTDTQYF. The chain links TRBV6-1 to TRBJ2-3; TCRdb names TRBD2, which stays unverified in the absence of DNA. The germline CDR1 and CDR2 sequences are MNHNS and SASEGT. CDR3 length: 17 amino acids.

This clonotype is identified as medium-sized from frequency. The J gene is TRBJ2-1, the V gene TRBV29-1; TCRdb outputs TRBD2, but without DNA this stays unchecked. Germline CDR1 and CDR2: SQVTM and ANQGSEA. This CDR3 is 13 amino acids long. The CDR3 sequence is CSGTSGNLYEQFF.

In terms of frequency, this clonotype is medium-sized (0.01 to 0.1%). The chain combines TRBV29-1 with TRBJ2-1. CDR3 length: 12 amino acids. The V gene's germline CDR1 is SQVTM and CDR2 ANQGSEA. CDR3 residues: CSVELTDNEQFF.

The V and J genes are TRBV6-1 and TRBJ2-1; TCRdb designates TRBD1, a call that cannot be tested without DNA. Germline V gene data show CDR1 as MNHNS and CDR2 as SASEGT. The CDR3 spans 14 residues. The CDR3 spells CASSGAGLLNEQFF.

In terms of frequency, this clonotype is medium-sized (0.01 to 0.1%). The rearrangement uses TRBV19 and TRBJ2-2; TCRdb's D call, TRBD1, is unchecked because there is no DNA. This CDR3 comprises 16 residues. CDR1 is LNHDA and CDR2 is SQIVND in the germline V gene (reference sequence). The CDR3 sequence: CASSIMGGVNTGELFF.

This chain links TRBV19 with TRBJ1-1; TCRdb's assignment of TRBD1 cannot be checked, as there is no DNA. The CDR3 length is 15 residues. In germline, CDR1 is LNHDA, CDR2 SQIVND (reference sequence). The CDR3 protein is CASSIAYWTRHEAFF.

J is TRBJ1-2 and V is TRBV5-5; TCRdb's assignment of TRBD1 cannot be checked, as there is no DNA. CDR3 length: 14 residues. The germline V gene encodes CDR1 SGHKS and CDR2 YYEKEE (reference sequence). The CDR3 sequence: CASRPGVGNYGYTF. The complete variable domain, with remaining parts taken from reference TRBV5-5 and TRBJ1-2, reads DAGVTQSPTHLIKTRGQQVTLRCSPISGHKSVSWYQQVLGQGPQFIFQYYEKEERGRGNFPDRFSARQFPNYSSELNVNALLLGDSALYLCASRPGVGNYGYTFGSGTRLTVV.